Following are 22 T cell receptor beta chains from one sample sequenced in a study of shared clonotypes between healthy human individuals. Assay: immunoSEQ multiplex PCR; the TCRdb copy retains only in-frame clones and omits some. The sample lists approximately 2.3 million clones, over 90% occurring once. The sample comprised naive CD4+ T cells from PBMCs. Subset specified: CD45RA+ positively selected. These receptors were collected from a man aged 18 to 30 in good health. Some clones in this sample may be carry-over from other donors' samples.

The chain is built from TRBV5-1 and TRBJ2-1, with 8 bases identical to TRBD2. The germline V gene has CDR1 SGHRS and CDR2 YFSETQ. CDR3 length: 15 residues. J lost 9 bases, V lost 4 bases, and 12 bases had no gene match. CDR3 loop: CASSGAGGLSLEQFF. Here the CDR3 DNA reads TGCGCCAGCAGCGGGGCGGGGGGCCTATCTCTTGAGCAGTTCTTC.

The gene calls are TRBV5-4 and TRBJ2-7, with D perhaps TRBD2 (5 bases). The CDR3 runs 11 residues. Germline V gene sequence: CDR1 SGHNT, CDR2 YYREEE (reference sequence). Deletions cut 4 bases from V and 7 bases from J, with 9 bases between. The DNA of the CDR3 is TGTGCCAGCAGCGCAAGCGGAGAGCAGTACTTC. It translates to CASSASGEQYF.

The J gene is TRBJ2-4, the V gene TRBV28, with D perhaps assigned TRBD1 or TRBD2 (5 bases each). Germline-derived CDR1 and CDR2 are MDHEN and SYDVKM. This CDR3 is built from 13 residues. Deletions cut 7 bases from V and 7 bases from J, with 14 bases between. The CDR3 DNA sequence: TGTGCCAGCATCGAGGGGCGGACGAACATTCAGTACTTC. Translated, it gives CASIEGRTNIQYF.

This rearrangement joins TRBV9 to TRBJ2-1, with 8 positions matching TRBD1. Trimming cost V 2 bases and J 4 bases; bases outside gene matches: 5. The CDR3 has 15 residues. In germline, CDR1 is SGDLS, CDR2 YYNGEE. The CDR3 DNA reads as TGTGCCAGCAGCGTCCGACAGGGGACTTACAATGAGCAGTTCTTC. It yields the protein CASSVRQGTYNEQFF.

Concerning this clone itself: The same CDR3 is also encoded by other DNA sequences in this sample. The genes are TRBV28 and TRBJ2-7; perhaps D is TRBD1 or TRBD2 (7 bases each). The CDR3 totals 15 residues. V shed 3 bases and J shed 0 bases, with 12 bases lying between them. Per germline, CDR1 MDHEN and CDR2 SYDVKM. The CDR3 sequence is CASSLGGGLSYEQYF. The CDR3 DNA sequence: TGTGCCAGCAGTTTGGGAGGGGGCCTCTCCTACGAGCAGTACTTC. Drawing the rest from reference TRBV28 and TRBJ2-7, the complete variable domain is DVKVTQSSRYLVKRTGEKVFLECVQDMDHENMFWYRQDPGLGLRLIYFSYDVKMKEKGDIPEGYSVSREKKERFSLILESASTNQTSMYLCASSLGGGLSYEQYFGPGTRLTVT.

This chain uses TRBV7-2 with TRBJ2-3; a weak D match, TRBD1 (5 bases). Germline V gene lookup returns CDR1 SGHTA and CDR2 FQGNSA. The CDR3 is 13 residues long. V was shortened by 11 bases and J by 2 bases, with 14 bases between the two germline ends. DNA of the CDR3: TGTGCCTCGCGACAGCAAATCACAGATACGCAGTATTTT. Protein product: CASRQQITDTQYF.

The V and J genes are TRBV6-4 and TRBJ2-2; D might be TRBD1 (5 bases). The V end lost 0 bases, the J end lost 0 bases, and 8 bases lay between the germline ends. This CDR3 spans 16 amino acids. Germline V CDR1 and CDR2: MRHNA, SNTAGT. The CDR3 nucleotides read TGTGCCAGCAGTGACTCTGGGGCGGCGAACACCGGGGAGCTGTTTTTT. This gives the protein CASSDSGAANTGELFF.

The J gene is TRBJ2-5, the V gene TRBV2, with D uncertain. Germline values: CDR1 SNHLY, CDR2 FYNNEI. The CDR3 has 13 residues. Trimming stripped 10 bases from V and 0 bases from J, with 12 bases between. CDR3 DNA sequence: TGTGCCACTACGCTTCGGGACCAAGAGACCCAGTACTTC. Amino acid sequence: CATTLRDQETQYF.

This clone came up a few times. The DNA for the CDR3 is TGTGCCAGCAGCTTCAGGGGGACGGAGGGCTACACCTTC. Translation: CASSFRGTEGYTF. J is TRBJ1-2 and V is TRBV13; 7 bases are shared with TRBD1. Per germline, CDR1 PRHDT and CDR2 FYEKMQ (reference sequence). V trimming: 3 bases; J trimming: 8 bases; junction bases outside the gene matches: 6. This CDR3 spans 13 amino acids.

The rearrangement links TRBV9 to TRBJ2-7; TRBD1 is a possible D gene (5 bases). The CDR3 has 12 residues. CDR1 and CDR2 from the germline V gene are SGDLS and YYNGEE. V was trimmed by 4 bases and J by 7 bases, leaving 12 bases between them. The CDR3 protein is CASSPQGLEQYF. CDR3 DNA: TGTGCCAGCAGCCCCCAGGGATTAGAGCAGTACTTC.

This clone was seen once. The chain employs TRBV20-1 and TRBJ2-4, with no clear D. The germline CDR1 and CDR2 sequences are DFQATT and SNEGSKA (reference sequence). The CDR3 covers 11 residues. The V and J ends lost 3 bases and 9 bases respectively, with 9 bases between them. The CDR3 region is CSASYPPIQYF. In nucleotides, the CDR3 is TGCAGTGCTAGTTACCCCCCCATTCAGTACTTC.

This clone was seen a single time. V is TRBV9 and J is TRBJ2-3, with 8 nucleotides matching TRBD2. Germline CDR1 is SGDLS and CDR2 is YYNGEE. V lost 0 bases to trimming and J lost 0 bases; unmatched junction nucleotides: 9. CDR3 length equals 18 residues. CDR3 sequence (DNA): TGTGCCAGCAGCGTAGGAAGCGGGAGAGGGACTAGCACAGATACGCAGTATTTT. Amino acids: CASSVGSGRGTSTDTQYF.

The chain is built from TRBV28 and TRBJ1-2; D not resolved. Trimming pared 5 bases from V and 6 bases from J, leaving 19 bases between. The CDR3 extends over 15 amino acids. CDR1 is MDHEN, CDR2 SYDVKM, per germline. The CDR3: CASSPPPGRIDGYTF. CDR3 nucleotide sequence: TGTGCCAGCAGTCCTCCCCCGGGCAGGATCGATGGCTACACCTTC.

The CDR3 DNA sequence: TGTGCCAGCAGGGAGTATGAAAAACTGTTTTTT. Translated, it gives CASREYEKLFF. This chain joins TRBV27 and TRBJ1-4; D is undetermined. The CDR3 extends over 11 amino acids. CDR1 is MNHEY, CDR2 SMNVEV, per germline (reference sequence). Trimming took off 6 bases at V and 6 bases at J, with 5 bases between the two ends.

In the case of this clone: The sample contains more than one DNA sequence encoding this CDR3. The chain has TRBV28 and TRBJ1-2; D call uncertain. V dropped 6 bases and J dropped 0 bases, with 8 bases sitting between them. Looked up from germline, CDR1 is MDHEN and CDR2 is SYDVKM. The CDR3 is made up of 13 amino acids. CDR3 nucleotides: TGTGCCAGCAGCCCAAACACTAACTATGGCTACACCTTC. This gives the protein CASSPNTNYGYTF.

This chain uses TRBV28 with TRBJ2-2, with 7 bases fitting TRBD2. This CDR3 spans 18 amino acids. CDR1 and CDR2 (germline): MDHEN, SYDVKM. Trimming took 4 bases from V and 1 from J; bases not matched to a gene: 12. CDR3 sequence reads: CASSSRRGRDGNTGELFF. The CDR3 coding sequence is TGTGCCAGCAGTTCTCGACGGGGGAGGGACGGGAACACCGGGGAGCTGTTTTTT.

The chain employs TRBV7-8 and TRBJ2-1; 8 nucleotides agree with TRBD2. CDR1 and CDR2 from the germline V gene are SGHVS and FQNEAQ. The CDR3 sequence is 20 residues long. The trim removed 3 bases at V and 3 bases at J, leaving 19 bases unmatched. CDR3 coding DNA: TGTGCCAGCAGCTTCTCGACGGGAGGGCCTTCCTCCCGCGTCTACAATGAGCAGTTCTTC. This translates into CASSFSTGGPSSRVYNEQFF. Together with reference TRBV7-8 and TRBJ2-1, the CDR3 gives the full variable domain: GAGVSQSPRYKVAKRGQDVALRCDPISGHVSLFWYQQALGQGPEFLTYFQNEAQLDKSGLPSDRFFAERPEGSVSTLKIQRTQQEDSAVYLCASSFSTGGPSSRVYNEQFFGPGTRLTVL.

V is TRBV5-8 and J is TRBJ1-4, with D unclear. This CDR3 comprises 12 residues. V was clipped by 3 bases and J by 10 bases, with 10 bases between them. Germline CDR1 reads SGHTS; CDR2 reads YDEGEE. The CDR3, as DNA: TGTGCCAGCAGCTCGAACCTCTTAAAACTGTTTTTT. This encodes CASSSNLLKLFF.

This clone showed up just once. The rearrangement uses TRBV6-5 and TRBJ1-5, with D unclear. The V end was cut by 0 bases, the J end by 7 bases, with 7 bases between. From germline, CDR1 is MNHEY and CDR2 SVGAGI. The CDR3 sequence is 13 residues long. The CDR3 DNA is TGTGCCAGCAGTTACTCGTCCTACCAGCCCCAGCATTTT. It yields the protein CASSYSSYQPQHF.

This chain joins TRBV27 and TRBJ2-7; D gene uncertain. Deletions cut 6 bases from V and 2 bases from J, with 17 bases between. CDR1 and CDR2 (germline): MNHEY, SMNVEV (reference sequence). This CDR3 has 15 amino acids. In DNA form, the CDR3 reads TGTGCCAGCAGCCGATCCCCAGCGCCCGCCTACGAGCAGTACTTC. This gives the protein CASSRSPAPAYEQYF.

V gene TRBV19 combines with J gene TRBJ1-2; maybe TRBD1 (5 bases). The ends were cut back, 10 bases at V and 7 bases at J, with 13 bases in the middle. The CDR3 totals 11 residues. The germline V gene has CDR1 LNHDA and CDR2 SQIVND (reference sequence). CDR3 coding DNA: TGTGCCACCTCACCCGGGGGTGGCTACACCTTC. Protein: CATSPGGGYTF.

This sequence joins TRBV30 and TRBJ2-7; no reliable D call. Germline lookup yields CDR1 GTSNPN and CDR2 SVGIG (reference sequence). V was cut by 0 bases and J by 0 bases, with 12 bases left in between. The CDR3 contains 15 residues. The CDR3 DNA sequence: TGTGCCTGGAGTGTATGGCACCTGAGCTCCTACGAGCAGTACTTC. As protein: CAWSVWHLSSYEQYF. Using reference TRBV30 and TRBJ2-7 for the parts outside the CDR3, the full variable domain is SQTIHQWPATLVQPVGSPLSLECTVEGTSNPNLYWYRQAAGRGLQLLFYSVGIGQISSEVPQNLSASRPQDRQFILSSKKLLLSDSGFYLCAWSVWHLSSYEQYFGPGTRLTVT.